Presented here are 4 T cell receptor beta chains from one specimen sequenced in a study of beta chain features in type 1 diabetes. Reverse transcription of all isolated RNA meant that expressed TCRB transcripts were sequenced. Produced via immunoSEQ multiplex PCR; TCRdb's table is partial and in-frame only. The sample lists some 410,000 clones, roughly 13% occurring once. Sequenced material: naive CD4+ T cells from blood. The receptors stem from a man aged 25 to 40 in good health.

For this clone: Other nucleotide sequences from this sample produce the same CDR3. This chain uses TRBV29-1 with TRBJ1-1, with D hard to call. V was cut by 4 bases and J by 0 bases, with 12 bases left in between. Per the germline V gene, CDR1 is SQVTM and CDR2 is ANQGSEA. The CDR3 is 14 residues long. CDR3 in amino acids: CSVGSGVMNTEAFF. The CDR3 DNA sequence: TGCAGCGTTGGATCTGGAGTCATGAACACTGAAGCTTTCTTT.

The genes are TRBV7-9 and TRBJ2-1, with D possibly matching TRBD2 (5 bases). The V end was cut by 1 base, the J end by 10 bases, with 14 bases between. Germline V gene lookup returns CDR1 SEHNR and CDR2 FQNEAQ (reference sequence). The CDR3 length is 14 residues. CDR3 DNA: TGTGCCAGCAGCTTAGATTGGGCGGCTAGCGAGCAGTTCTTC. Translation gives CASSLDWAASEQFF.

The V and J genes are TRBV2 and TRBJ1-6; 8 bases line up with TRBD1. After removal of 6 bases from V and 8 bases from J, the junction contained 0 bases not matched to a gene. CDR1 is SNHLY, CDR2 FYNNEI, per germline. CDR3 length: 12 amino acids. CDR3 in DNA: TGTGCCAGCAGGGGACAGGATTCACCCCTCCACTTT. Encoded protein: CASRGQDSPLHF.

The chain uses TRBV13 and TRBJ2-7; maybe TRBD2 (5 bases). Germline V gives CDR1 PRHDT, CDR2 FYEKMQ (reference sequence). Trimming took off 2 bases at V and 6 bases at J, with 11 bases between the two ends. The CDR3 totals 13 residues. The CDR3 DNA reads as TGTGCCAGCAGCTTAAGGCTAGCCGGCGAGCAGTACGTC. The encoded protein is CASSLRLAGEQYV.